This is a list of T cell receptor beta chains from one sample in a study of identical twins. A single record per CDR3 protein comes from TCRdb applying MiXCR to the 5' RACE reads. The sample lists approximately 220,000 distinct CDR3 sequences; over 8% were seen once. Material for sequencing was memory (CD45RO+) T cells sorted from blood. These receptors came from a woman aged 18-29 years in good health. CDR3s leave out the opening cysteine and the closing phenylalanine or tryptophan.

V | CDR3
TRBV15 | ATSRAMGVVNEAF
TRBV6-5 | ASSYVANQETQY
TRBV29-1 | SVNRGNIQY
TRBV7-2 | ASSFSTQETQY
TRBV20-1 | SARSGMTGSGANVLT
TRBV18 | ASSRSGADTQY
TRBV9 | ASSLQGTSEKLF
TRBV6-5 | ASSYGGTGANVLT
TRBV15 | ATSRGARYT
TRBV9 | ASSPGPATNEKLF
TRBV7-9 | ASSHSQNTEAF
TRBV10-3 | ATRGPETQY
TRBV11-3 | ASSPGEETQY
TRBV20-1 | SASDAAETQY
TRBV10-3 | AISPGTSLNEQF
TRBV7-9 | ASSLPEYFVTGELF
TRBV3-1 | ASSPLSGANVLT
TRBV20-1 | SASAGGGNTIY
TRBV7-9 | ASSLTTGQLYEQY
TRBV20-1 | SAQGARRETQY
TRBV12-3/TRBV12-4 | ASSLGAAKNIQY
TRBV20-1 | SARQSGETQY
TRBV7-9 | ASSTEDGQGHYEQY
TRBV20-1 | SARDEGVGTEAF
TRBV7-9 | ASSLVAGENTEAF
TRBV6-5 | ASRTFTDTQY
TRBV29-1 | SVRSGTGVPGELF
TRBV6-2/TRBV6-3 | ASSYVGGGYGTILSYEQY
TRBV19 | ASSIDRASYEQY
TRBV29-1 | SVGGPGRGYEQY
TRBV5-5 | ASSFPGNEQF
TRBV20-1 | SARDLTLSNNSPLH